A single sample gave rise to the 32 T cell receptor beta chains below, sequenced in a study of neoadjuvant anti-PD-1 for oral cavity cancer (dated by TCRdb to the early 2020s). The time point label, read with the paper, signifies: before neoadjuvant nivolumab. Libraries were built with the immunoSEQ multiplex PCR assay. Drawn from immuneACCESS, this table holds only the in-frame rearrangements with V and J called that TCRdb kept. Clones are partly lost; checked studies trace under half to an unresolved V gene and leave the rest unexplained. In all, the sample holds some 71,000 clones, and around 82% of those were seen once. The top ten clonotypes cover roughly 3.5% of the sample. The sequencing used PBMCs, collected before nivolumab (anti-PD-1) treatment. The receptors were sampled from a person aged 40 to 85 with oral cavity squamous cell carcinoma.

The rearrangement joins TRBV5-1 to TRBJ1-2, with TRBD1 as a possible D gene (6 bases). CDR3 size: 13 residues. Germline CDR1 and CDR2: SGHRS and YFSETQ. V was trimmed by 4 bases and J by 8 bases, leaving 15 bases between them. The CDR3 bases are TGCGCCAGCAGCCCAGGACAGCCAGGGGGCTACACCTTC. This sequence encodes CASSPGQPGGYTF. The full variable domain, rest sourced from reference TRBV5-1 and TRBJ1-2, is KAGVTQTPRYLIKTRGQQVTLSCSPISGHRSVSWYQQTPGQGLQFLFEYFSETQRNKGNFPGRFSGRQFSNSRSEMNVSTLELGDSALYLCASSPGQPGGYTFGSGTRLTVV.

CDR3 bases: TGTGCCAGCAGTGAAGGACAGGTTGTTGGCTACACCTTC. Translating it yields CASSEGQVVGYTF. The chain employs TRBV2 and TRBJ1-2; D might be TRBD1 (6 bases). The CDR3 sequence is 13 residues long. The germline V and J ends were trimmed by 1 base and 7 bases, with 10 bases remaining between them. Germline V gives CDR1 SNHLY, CDR2 FYNNEI.

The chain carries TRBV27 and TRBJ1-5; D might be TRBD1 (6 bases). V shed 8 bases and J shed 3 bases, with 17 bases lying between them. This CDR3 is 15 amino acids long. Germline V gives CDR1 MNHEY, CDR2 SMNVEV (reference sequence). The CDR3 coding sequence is TGTGCCAGCGCAAAACAGGGTGGGGACAATCAGCCCCAGCATTTT. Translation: CASAKQGGDNQPQHF.

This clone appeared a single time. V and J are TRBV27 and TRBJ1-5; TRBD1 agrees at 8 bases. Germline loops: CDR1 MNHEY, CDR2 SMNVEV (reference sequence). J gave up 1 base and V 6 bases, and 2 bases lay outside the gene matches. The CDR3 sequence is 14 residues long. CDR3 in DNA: TGTGCCAGCAGGTGGACAGGGAGCAATCAGCCCCAGCATTTT. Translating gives CASRWTGSNQPQHF.

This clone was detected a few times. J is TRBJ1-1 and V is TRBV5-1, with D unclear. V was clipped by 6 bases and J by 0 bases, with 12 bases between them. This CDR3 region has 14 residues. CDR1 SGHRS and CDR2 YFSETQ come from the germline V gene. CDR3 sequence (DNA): TGCGCCAGCACCGGCAGCGGGATGAACACTGAAGCTTTCTTT. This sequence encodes CASTGSGMNTEAFF.

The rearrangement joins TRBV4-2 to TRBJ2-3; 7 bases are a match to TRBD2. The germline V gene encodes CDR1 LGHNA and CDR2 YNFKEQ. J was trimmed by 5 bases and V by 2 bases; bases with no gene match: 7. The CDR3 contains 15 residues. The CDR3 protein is CASSQRGGRGDTQYF. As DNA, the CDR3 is TGTGCCAGCAGCCAAAGGGGCGGGAGAGGAGATACGCAGTATTTT.

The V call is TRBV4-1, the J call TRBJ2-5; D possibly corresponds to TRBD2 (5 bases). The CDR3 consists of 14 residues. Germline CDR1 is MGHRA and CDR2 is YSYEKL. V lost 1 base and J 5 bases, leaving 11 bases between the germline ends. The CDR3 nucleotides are TGCGCCAGCAGCCAAGTACTAGTTTGGGAGACCCAGTACTTC. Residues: CASSQVLVWETQYF.

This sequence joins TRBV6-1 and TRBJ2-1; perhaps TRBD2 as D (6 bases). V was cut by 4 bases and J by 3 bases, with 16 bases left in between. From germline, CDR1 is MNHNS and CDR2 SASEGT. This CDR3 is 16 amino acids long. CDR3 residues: CASSGFWGRFYNEQFF. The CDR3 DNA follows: TGTGCCAGCAGTGGGTTCTGGGGGAGGTTCTACAATGAGCAGTTCTTC.

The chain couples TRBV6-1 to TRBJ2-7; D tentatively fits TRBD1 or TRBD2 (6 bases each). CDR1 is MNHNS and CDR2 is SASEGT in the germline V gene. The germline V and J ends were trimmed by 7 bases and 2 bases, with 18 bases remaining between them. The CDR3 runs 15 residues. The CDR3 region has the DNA TGTGCCAGCACCCCGTCTCCGGGGGCGGCCTACGAGCAGTACTTC. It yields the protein CASTPSPGAAYEQYF.

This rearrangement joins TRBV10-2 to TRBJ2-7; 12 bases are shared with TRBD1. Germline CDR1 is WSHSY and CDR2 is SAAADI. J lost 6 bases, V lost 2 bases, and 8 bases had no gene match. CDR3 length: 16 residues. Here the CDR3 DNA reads TGCGCCAGCAGTGAGATGGGTGGGACAGGGGGCGCCGAGCAGTACTTC. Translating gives CASSEMGGTGGAEQYF.

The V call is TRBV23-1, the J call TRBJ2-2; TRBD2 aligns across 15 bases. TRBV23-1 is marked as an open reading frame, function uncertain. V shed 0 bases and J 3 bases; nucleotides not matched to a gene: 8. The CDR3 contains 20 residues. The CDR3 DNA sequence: TGCGCCAGCAGTCAATCGGAGGCGGGACTAGCGGGAGGCTACACCGGGGAGCTGTTTTTT. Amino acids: CASSQSEAGLAGGYTGELFF.

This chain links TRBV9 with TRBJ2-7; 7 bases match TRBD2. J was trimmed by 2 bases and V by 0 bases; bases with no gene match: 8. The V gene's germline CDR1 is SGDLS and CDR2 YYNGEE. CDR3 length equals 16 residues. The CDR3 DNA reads TGTGCCAGCAGCGTAGGAGGAGTAGCGGGTACCTACGAGCAGTACTTC. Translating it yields CASSVGGVAGTYEQYF. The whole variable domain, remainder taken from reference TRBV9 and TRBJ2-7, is DSGVTQTPKHLITATGQRVTLRCSPRSGDLSVYWYQQSLDQGLQFLIQYYNGEERAKGNILERFSAQQFPDLHSELNLSSLELGDSALYFCASSVGGVAGTYEQYFGPGTRLTVT.

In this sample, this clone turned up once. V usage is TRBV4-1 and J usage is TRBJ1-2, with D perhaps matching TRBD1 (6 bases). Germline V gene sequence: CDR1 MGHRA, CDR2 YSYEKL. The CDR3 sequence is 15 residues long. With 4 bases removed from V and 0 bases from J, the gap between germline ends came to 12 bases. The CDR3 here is CASSPGQPTNYGYTF. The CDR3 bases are TGCGCCAGCAGCCCAGGACAGCCCACTAACTATGGCTACACCTTC.

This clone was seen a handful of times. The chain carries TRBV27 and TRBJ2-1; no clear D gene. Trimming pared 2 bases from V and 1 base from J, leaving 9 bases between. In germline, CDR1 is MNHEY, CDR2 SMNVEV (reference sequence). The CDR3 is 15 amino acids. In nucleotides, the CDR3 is TGTGCCAGCAGTTTAAGAGGTTGGTCCTACAATGAGCAGTTCTTC. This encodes CASSLRGWSYNEQFF.

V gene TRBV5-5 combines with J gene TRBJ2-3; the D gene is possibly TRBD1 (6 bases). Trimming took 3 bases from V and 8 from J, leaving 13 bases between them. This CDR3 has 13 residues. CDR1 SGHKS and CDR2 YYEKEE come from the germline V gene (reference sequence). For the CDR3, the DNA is TGTGCCAGCAGCTCGAACAGGGTCTTTACGCAGTATTTT. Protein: CASSSNRVFTQYF.

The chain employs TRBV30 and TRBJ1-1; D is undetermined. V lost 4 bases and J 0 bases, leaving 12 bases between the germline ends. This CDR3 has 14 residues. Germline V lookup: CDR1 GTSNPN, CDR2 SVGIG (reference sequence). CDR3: CAWTQFPLNTEAFF. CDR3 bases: TGTGCCTGGACACAGTTCCCCCTGAACACTGAAGCTTTCTTT.

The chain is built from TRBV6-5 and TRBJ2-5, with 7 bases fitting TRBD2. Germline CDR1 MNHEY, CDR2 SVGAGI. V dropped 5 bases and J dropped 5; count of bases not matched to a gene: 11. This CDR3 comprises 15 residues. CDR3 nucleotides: TGTGCCAGCAGTCTCTTCGCGGGGGTCAAGGAGACCCAGTACTTC. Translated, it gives CASSLFAGVKETQYF.

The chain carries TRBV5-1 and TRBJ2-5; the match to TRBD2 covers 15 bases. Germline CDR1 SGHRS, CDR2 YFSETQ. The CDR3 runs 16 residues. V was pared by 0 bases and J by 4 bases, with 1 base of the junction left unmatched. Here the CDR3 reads CASSLEGLAGGETQYF. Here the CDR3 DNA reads TGCGCCAGCAGCTTGGAGGGACTAGCGGGAGGAGAGACCCAGTACTTC.

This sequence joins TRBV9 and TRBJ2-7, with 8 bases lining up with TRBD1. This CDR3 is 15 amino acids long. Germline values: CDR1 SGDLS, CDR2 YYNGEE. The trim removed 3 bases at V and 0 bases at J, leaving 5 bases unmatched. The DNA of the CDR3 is TGTGCCAGCAGCGCAGGGACAGGCTTCTCCTACGAGCAGTACTTC. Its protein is CASSAGTGFSYEQYF. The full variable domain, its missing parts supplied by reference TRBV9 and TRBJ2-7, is DSGVTQTPKHLITATGQRVTLRCSPRSGDLSVYWYQQSLDQGLQFLIQYYNGEERAKGNILERFSAQQFPDLHSELNLSSLELGDSALYFCASSAGTGFSYEQYFGPGTRLTVT.

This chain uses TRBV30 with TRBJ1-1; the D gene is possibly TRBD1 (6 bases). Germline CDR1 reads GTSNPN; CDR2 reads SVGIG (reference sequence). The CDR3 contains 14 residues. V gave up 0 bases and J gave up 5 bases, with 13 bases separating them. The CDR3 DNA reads TGTGCCTGGAGTGTACCAGGGGTGGGAACTGAAGCTTTCTTT. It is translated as CAWSVPGVGTEAFF. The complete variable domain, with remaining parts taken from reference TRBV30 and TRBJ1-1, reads SQTIHQWPATLVQPVGSPLSLECTVEGTSNPNLYWYRQAAGRGLQLLFYSVGIGQISSEVPQNLSASRPQDRQFILSSKKLLLSDSGFYLCAWSVPGVGTEAFFGQGTRLTVV.

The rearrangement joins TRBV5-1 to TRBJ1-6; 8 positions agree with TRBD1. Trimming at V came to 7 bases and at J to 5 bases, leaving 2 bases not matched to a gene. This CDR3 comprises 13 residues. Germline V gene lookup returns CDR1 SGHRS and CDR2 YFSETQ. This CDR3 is CASAGQDNSPLHF. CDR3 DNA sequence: TGCGCCAGCGCGGGACAGGATAATTCACCCCTCCACTTT.

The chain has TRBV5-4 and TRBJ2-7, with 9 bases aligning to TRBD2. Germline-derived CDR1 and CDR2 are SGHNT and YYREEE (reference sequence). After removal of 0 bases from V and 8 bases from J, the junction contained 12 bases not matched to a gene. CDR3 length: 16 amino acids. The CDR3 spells CASSLGGAGGPVKQYF. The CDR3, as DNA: TGTGCCAGCAGCTTGGGAGGGGCGGGAGGGCCGGTAAAGCAGTACTTC.

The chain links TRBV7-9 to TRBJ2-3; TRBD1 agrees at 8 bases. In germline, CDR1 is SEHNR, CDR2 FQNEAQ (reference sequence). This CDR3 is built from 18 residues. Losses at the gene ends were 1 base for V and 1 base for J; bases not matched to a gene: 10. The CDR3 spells CASSLGGQAGPGTDTQYF. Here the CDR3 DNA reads TGTGCCAGCAGCTTAGGGGGACAGGCCGGTCCGGGCACAGATACGCAGTATTTT. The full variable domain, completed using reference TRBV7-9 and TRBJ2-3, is DTGVSQNPRHKITKRGQNVTFRCDPISEHNRLYWYRQTLGQGPEFLTYFQNEAQLEKSRLLSDRFSAERPKGSFSTLEIQRTEQGDSAMYLCASSLGGQAGPGTDTQYFGPGTRLTVL.

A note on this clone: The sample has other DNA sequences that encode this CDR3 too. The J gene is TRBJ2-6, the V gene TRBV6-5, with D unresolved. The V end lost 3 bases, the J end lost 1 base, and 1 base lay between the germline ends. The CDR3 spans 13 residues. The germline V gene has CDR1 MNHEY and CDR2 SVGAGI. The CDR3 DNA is TGTGCCAGCAGTTATTCTGGGGCCAACGTCCTGACTTTC. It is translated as CASSYSGANVLTF.

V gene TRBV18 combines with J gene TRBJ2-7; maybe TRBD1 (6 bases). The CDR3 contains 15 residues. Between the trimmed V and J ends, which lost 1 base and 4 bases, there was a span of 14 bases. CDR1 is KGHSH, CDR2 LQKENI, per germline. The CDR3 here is CASSPRQGSGYEQYF. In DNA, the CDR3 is TGTGCCAGCTCACCACGGCAGGGGTCGGGTTACGAGCAGTACTTC.

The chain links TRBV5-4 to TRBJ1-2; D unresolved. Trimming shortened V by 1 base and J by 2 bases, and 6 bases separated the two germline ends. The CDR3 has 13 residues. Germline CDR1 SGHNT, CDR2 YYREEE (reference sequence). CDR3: CASSLHTNYGYTF. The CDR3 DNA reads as TGTGCCAGCAGCTTGCACACCAACTATGGCTACACCTTC.

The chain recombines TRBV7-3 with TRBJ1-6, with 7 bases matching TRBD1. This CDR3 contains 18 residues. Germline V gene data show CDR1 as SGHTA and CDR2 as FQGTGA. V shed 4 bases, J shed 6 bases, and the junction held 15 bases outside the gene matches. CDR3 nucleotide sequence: TGTGCCAGCAGCTCGACCGGACAGGCGCCTTTCCTTAATTCACCCCTCCACTTT. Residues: CASSSTGQAPFLNSPLHF.

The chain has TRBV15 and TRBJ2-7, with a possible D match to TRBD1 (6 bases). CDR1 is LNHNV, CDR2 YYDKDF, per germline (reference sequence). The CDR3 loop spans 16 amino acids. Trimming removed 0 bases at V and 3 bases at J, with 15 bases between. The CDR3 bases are TGTGCCACCAGCAGAGAACGGCCAGGGACATACTACGAGCAGTACTTC. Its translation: CATSRERPGTYYEQYF.

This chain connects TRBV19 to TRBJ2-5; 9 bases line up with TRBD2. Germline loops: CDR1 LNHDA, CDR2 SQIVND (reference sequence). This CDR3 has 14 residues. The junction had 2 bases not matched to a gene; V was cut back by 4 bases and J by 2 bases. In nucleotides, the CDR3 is TGTGCCAGTAGTAATGGACTAGCGCAAGAGACCCAGTACTTC. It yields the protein CASSNGLAQETQYF.

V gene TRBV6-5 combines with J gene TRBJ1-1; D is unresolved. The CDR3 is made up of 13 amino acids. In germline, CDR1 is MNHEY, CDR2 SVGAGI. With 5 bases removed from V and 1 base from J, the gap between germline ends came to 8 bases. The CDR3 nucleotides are TGTGCCAGCAGTGAACAACAGAACACTGAAGCTTTCTTT. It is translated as CASSEQQNTEAFF.

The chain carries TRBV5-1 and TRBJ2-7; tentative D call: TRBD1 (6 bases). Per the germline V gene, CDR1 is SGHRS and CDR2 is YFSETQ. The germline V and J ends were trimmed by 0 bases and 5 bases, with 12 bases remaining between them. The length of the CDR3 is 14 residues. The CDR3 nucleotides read TGCGCCAGCAGCTTGGGCCATAAGGGGGACGAGCAGTACTTC. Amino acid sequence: CASSLGHKGDEQYF.

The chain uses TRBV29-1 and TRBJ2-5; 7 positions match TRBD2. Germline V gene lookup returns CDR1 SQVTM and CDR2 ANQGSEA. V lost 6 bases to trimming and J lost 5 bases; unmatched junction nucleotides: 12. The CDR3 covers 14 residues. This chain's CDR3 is CSVTSHGGLETQYF. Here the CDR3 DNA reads TGCAGCGTAACTAGCCACGGGGGGTTGGAGACCCAGTACTTC.